Described below is a single T cell receptor (beta chain) sequence and its context. This sample stems from a study of blood T cell repertoires in COVID-19. Study overall: There were acute and convalescent COVID-19 samples, and they came from the United States, Italy and Spain. The cDNA or gDNA used as material had been derived from T cells, B-cell-depleted T cells, or PBMCs.

With V trimmed by 6 bases and J by 0 bases, 2 bases remained unmatched. The CDR3 totals 16 residues. Germline values: CDR1 MDHEN, CDR2 SYDVKM. Per the authors' pipeline: Counts of nucleated cells, estimated from reference gene primer amplification, were obtained. Produced via immunoSEQ multiplex PCR; TCRdb's table is partial and in-frame only. That table furnishes V, J and clone size, whereas the DNA furnished D and trimming. The sample has some 110,000 clones, around 90% seen once. The TCR was taken from a human donor in a cohort sampled during active COVID-19. Material: peripheral blood. The V gene is TRBV28, the J gene TRBJ2-1; 13 nucleotides match TRBD2. CDR3 in amino acids: CASSWTSGSSYNEQFF. The CDR3 DNA sequence: TGTGCCAGCAGCTGGACTAGCGGGAGCTCCTACAATGAGCAGTTCTTC.